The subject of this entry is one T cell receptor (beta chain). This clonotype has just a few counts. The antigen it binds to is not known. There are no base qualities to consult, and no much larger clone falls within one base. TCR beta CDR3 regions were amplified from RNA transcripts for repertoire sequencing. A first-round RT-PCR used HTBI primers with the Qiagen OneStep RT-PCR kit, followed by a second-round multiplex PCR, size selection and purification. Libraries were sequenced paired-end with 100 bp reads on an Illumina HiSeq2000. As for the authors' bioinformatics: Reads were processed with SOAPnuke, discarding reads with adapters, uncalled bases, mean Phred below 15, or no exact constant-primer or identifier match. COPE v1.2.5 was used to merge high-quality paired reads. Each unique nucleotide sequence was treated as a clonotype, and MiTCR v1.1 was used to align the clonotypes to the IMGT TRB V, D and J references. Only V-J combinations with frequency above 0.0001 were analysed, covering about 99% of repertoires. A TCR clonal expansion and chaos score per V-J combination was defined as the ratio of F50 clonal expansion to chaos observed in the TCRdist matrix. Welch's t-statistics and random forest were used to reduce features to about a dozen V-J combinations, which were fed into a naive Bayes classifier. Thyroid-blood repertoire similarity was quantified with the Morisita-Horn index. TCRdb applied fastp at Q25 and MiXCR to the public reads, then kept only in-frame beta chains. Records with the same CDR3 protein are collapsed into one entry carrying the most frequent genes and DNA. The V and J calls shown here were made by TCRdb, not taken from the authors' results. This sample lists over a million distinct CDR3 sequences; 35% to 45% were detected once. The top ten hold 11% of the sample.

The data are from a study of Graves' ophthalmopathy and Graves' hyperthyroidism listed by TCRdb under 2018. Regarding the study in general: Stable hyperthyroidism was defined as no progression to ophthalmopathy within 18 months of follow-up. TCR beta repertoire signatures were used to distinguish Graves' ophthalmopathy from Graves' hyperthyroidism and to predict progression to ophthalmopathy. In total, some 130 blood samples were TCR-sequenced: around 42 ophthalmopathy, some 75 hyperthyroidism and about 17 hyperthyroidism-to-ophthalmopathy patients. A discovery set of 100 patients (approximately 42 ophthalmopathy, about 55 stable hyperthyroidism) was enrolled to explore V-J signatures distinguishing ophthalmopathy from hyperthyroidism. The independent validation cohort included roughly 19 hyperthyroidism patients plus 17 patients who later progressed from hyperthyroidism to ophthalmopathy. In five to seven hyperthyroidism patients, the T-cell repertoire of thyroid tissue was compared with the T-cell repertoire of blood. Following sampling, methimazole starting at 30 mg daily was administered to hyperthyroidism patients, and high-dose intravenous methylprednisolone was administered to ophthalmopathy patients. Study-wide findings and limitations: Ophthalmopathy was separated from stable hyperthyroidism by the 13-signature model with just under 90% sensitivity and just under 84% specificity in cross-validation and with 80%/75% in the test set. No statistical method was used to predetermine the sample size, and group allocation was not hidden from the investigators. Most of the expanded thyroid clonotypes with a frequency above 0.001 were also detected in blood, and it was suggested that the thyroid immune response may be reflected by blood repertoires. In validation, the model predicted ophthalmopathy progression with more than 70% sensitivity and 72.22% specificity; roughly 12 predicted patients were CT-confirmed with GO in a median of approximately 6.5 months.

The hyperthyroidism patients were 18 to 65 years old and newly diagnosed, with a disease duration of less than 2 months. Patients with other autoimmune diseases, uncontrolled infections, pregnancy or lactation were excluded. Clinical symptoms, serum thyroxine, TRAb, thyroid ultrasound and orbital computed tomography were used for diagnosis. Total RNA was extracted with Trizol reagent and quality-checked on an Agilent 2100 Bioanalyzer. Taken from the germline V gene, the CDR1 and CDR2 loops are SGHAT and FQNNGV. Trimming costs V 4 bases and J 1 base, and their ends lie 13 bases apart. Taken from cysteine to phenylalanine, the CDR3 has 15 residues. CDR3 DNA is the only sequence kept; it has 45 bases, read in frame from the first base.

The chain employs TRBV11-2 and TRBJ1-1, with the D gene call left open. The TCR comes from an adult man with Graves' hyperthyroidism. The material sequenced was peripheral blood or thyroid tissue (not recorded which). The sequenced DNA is TGTGCCAGCAGCTCTAGTCTATTACGGAACACTGAAGCTTTCTTT. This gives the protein CASSSSLLRNTEAFF.